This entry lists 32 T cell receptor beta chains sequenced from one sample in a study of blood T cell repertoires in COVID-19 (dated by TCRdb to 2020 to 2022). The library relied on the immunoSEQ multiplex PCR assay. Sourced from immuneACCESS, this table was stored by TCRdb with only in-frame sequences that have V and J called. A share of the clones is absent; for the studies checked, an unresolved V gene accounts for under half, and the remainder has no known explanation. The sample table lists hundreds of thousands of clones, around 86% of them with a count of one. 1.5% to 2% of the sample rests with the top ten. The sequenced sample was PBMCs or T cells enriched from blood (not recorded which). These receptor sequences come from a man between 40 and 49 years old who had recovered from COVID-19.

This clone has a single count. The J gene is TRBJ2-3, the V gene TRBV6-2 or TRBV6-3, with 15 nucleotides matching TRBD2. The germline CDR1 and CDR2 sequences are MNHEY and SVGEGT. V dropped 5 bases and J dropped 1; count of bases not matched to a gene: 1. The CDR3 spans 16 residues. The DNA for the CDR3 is TGTGCCAGCAGTCGGACTAGCGGGGGGGGCACAGATACGCAGTATTTT. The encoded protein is CASSRTSGGGTDTQYF.

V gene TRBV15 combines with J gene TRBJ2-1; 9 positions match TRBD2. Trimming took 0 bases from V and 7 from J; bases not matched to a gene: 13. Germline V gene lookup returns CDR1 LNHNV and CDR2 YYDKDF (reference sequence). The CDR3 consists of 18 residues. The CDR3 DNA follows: TGTGCCACCAGCAGAGACCGAGCGGGGGGCCTCTCGGAAAATGAGCAGTTCTTC. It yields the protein CATSRDRAGGLSENEQFF.

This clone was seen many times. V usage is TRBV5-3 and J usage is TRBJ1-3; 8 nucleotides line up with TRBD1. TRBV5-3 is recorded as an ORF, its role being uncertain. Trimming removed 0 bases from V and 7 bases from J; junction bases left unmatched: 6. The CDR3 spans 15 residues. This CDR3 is CARSLVQGARNTIYF. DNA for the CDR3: TGTGCCAGAAGCTTGGTCCAGGGGGCAAGGAACACCATATATTTT.

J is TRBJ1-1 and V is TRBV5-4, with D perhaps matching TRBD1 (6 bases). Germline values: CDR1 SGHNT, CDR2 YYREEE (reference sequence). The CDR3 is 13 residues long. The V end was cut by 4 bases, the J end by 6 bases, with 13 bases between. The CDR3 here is CASSNLQGPEAFF. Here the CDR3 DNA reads TGTGCCAGCAGCAACCTACAGGGACCTGAAGCTTTCTTT. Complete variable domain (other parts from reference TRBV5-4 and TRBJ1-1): ETGVTQSPTHLIKTRGQQVTLRCSSQSGHNTVSWYQQALGQGPQFIFQYYREEENGRGNFPPRFSGLQFPNYSSELNVNALELDDSALYLCASSNLQGPEAFFGQGTRLTVV.

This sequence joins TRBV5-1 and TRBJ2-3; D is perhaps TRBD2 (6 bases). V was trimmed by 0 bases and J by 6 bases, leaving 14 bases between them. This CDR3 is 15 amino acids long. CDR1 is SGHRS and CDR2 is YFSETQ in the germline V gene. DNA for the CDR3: TGCGCCAGCAGCTTGGGGGGGAGGAATTTGGATACGCAGTATTTT. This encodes CASSLGGRNLDTQYF.

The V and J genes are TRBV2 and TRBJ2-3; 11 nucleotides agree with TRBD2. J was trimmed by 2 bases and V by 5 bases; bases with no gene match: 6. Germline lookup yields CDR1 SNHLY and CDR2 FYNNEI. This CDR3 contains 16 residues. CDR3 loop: CASSIPGLADTDTQYF. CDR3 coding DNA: TGTGCCAGCAGTATTCCGGGACTAGCGGACACAGATACGCAGTATTTT.

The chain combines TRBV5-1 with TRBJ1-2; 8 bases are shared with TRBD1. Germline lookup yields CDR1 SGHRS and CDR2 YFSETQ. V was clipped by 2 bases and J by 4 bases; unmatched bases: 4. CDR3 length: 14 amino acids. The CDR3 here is CASSFWDRSYGYTF. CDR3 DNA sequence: TGCGCCAGCAGCTTCTGGGACAGGAGCTATGGCTACACCTTC.

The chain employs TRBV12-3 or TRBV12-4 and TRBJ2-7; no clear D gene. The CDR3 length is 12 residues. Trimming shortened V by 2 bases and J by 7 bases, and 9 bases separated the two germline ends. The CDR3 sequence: CASSLTAWEQYF. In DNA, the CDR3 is TGTGCCAGCAGTTTAACCGCGTGGGAGCAGTACTTC.

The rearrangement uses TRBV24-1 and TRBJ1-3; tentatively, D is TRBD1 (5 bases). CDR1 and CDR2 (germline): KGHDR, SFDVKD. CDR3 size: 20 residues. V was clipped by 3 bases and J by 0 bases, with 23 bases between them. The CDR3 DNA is TGTGCCACCAGTGATGCTTGCCAGGGACCTCTGACTAGCTCTGGAAACACCATATATTTT. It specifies CATSDACQGPLTSSGNTIYF.

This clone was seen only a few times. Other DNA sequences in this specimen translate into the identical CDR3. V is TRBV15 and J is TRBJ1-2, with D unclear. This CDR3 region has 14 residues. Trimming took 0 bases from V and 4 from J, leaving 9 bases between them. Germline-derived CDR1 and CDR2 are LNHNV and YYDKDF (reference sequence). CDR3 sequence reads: CATSRDRVSYGYTF. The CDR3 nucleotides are TGTGCCACCAGCAGAGATAGAGTAAGCTATGGCTACACCTTC.

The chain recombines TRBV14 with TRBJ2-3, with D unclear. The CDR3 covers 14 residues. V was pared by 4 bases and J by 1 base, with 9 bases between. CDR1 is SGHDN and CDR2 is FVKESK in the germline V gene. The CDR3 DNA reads TGTGCCAGCAGCCCGAGCGTACGCACAGATACGCAGTATTTT. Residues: CASSPSVRTDTQYF.

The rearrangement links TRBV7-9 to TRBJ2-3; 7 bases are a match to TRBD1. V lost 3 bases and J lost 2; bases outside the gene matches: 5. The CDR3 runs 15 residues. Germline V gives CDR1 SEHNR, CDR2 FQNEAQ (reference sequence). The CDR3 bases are TGTGCCAGCAGCTTCGGGACAGCTCACACAGATACGCAGTATTTT. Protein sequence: CASSFGTAHTDTQYF.

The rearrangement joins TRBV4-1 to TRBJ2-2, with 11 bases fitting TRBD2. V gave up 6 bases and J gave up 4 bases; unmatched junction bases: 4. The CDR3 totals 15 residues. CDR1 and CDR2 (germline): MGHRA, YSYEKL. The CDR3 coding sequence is TGCGCCAGCAGACCGACTAGCGGGGCCACCGGGGAGCTGTTTTTT. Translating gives CASRPTSGATGELFF.

In nucleotides, the CDR3 is TGTGCCAGCAGCTCTGGACAAGGTGGCTACACCTTC. It translates to CASSSGQGGYTF. The rearrangement uses TRBV13 and TRBJ1-2; possibly TRBD1 for D (5 bases). Germline assignment: CDR1 PRHDT and CDR2 FYEKMQ (reference sequence). Trimming left V 4 bases short and J 7 bases short, with 10 bases between. The CDR3 totals 12 residues.

Here the CDR3 reads CASSLDLQGLGTEAFF. In nucleotides, the CDR3 is TGTGCCAGCAGCTTAGATCTTCAGGGGTTGGGCACTGAAGCTTTCTTT. This rearrangement joins TRBV7-9 to TRBJ1-1; the D gene is possibly TRBD1 (6 bases). The CDR3 has 16 amino acids. Trimming cost V 1 base and J 4 bases, with 16 bases left between them. The V gene's germline CDR1 is SEHNR and CDR2 FQNEAQ (reference sequence).

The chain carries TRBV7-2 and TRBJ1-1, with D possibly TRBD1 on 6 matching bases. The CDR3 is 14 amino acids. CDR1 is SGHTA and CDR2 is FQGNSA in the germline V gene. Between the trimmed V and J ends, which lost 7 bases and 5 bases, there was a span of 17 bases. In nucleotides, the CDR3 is TGTGCCAGCACCCCGATCAGGGGTGGGACTGAAGCTTTCTTT. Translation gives CASTPIRGGTEAFF.

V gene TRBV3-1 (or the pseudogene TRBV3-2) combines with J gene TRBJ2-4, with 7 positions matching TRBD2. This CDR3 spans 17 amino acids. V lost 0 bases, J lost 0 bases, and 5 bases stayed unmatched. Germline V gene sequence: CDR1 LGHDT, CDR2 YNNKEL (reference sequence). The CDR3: CASSQDWGGKAKNIQYF. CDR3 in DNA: TGTGCCAGCAGCCAAGACTGGGGAGGGAAAGCCAAAAACATTCAGTACTTC.

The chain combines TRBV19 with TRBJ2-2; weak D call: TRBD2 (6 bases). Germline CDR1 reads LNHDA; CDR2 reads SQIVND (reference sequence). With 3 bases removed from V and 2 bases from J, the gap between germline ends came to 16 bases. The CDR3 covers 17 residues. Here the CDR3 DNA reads TGTGCCAGTAGTATCCTAGGGGCTGGGACTAACACCGGGGAGCTGTTTTTT. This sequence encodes CASSILGAGTNTGELFF.

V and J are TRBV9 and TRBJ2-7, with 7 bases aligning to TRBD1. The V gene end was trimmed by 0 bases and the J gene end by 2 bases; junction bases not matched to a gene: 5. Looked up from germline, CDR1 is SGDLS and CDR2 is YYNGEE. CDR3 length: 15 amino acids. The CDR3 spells CASSVDPGTAYEQYF. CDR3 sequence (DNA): TGTGCCAGCAGCGTAGACCCCGGGACAGCCTACGAGCAGTACTTC.

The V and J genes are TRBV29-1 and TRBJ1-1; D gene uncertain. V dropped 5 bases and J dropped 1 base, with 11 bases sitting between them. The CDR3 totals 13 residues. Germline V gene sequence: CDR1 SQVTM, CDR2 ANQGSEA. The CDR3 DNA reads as TGCAGCGTTCGATTTACAGAGAACACTGAAGCTTTCTTT. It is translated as CSVRFTENTEAFF.

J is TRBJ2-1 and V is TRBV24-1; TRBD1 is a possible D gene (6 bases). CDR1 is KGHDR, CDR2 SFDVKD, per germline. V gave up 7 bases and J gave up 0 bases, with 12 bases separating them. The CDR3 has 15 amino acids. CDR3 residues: CATSPTGSSYNEQFF. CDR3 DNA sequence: TGTGCCACCAGCCCAACAGGGAGCTCCTACAATGAGCAGTTCTTC.

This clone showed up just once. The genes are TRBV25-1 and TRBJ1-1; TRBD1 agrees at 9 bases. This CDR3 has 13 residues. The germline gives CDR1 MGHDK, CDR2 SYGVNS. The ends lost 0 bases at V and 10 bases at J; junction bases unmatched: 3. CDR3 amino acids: CASSEYGQGTAFF. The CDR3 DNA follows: TGTGCCAGCAGTGAATACGGACAGGGGACAGCTTTCTTT. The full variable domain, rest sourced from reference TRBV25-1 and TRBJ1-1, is EADIYQTPRYLVIGTGKKITLECSQTMGHDKMYWYQQDPGMELHLIHYSYGVNSTEKGDLSSESTVSRIRTEHFPLTLESARPSHTSQYLCASSEYGQGTAFFGQGTRLTVV.

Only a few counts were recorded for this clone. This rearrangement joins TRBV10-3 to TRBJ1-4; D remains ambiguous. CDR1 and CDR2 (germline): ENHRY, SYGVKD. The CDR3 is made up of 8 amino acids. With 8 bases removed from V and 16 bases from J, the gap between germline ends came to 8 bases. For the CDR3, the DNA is TGTGCCATCGTGGAGGAGTTTTTT. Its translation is CAIVEEFF.

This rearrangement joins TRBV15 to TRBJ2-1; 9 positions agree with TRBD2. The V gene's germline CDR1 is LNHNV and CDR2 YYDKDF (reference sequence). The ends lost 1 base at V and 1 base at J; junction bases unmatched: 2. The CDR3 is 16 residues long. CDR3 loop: CATSRGTSASYNEQFF. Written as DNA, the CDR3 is TGTGCCACCAGCAGAGGGACTAGCGCTTCCTACAATGAGCAGTTCTTC.

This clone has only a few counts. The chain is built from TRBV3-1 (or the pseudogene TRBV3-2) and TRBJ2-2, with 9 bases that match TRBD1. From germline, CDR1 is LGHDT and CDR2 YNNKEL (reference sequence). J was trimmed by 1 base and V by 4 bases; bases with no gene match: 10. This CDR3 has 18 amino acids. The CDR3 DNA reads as TGTGCCAGCAGCCCACCGCGGACAGGGGCCATGAACACCGGGGAGCTGTTTTTT. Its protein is CASSPPRTGAMNTGELFF.

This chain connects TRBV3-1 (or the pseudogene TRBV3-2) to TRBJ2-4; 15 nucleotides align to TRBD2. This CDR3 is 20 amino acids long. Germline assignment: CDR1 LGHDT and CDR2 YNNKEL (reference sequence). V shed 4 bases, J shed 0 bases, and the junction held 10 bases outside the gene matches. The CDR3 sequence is CASSPGLAGGRLIAKNIQYF. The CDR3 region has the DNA TGTGCCAGCAGCCCAGGACTAGCGGGAGGGCGGCTTATAGCCAAAAACATTCAGTACTTC.

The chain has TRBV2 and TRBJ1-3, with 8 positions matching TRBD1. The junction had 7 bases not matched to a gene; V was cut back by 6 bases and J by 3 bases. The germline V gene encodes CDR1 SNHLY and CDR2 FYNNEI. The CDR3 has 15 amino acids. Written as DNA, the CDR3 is TGTGCCAGCAGCCGGACAGGGTTGGGTGGAAACACCATATATTTT. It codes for CASSRTGLGGNTIYF.

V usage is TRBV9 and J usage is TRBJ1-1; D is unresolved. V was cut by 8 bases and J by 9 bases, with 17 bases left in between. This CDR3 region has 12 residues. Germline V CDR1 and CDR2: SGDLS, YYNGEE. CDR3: CASGEEGRKAFF. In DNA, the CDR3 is TGTGCCAGTGGGGAGGAGGGTCGGAAAGCTTTCTTT.

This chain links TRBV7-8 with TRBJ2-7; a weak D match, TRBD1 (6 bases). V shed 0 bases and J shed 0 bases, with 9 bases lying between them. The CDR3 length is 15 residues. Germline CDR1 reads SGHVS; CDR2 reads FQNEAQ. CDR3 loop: CASSLATGSSYEQYF. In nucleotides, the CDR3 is TGTGCCAGCAGCTTAGCAACAGGGAGCTCCTACGAGCAGTACTTC. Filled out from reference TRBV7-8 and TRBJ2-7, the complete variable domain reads GAGVSQSPRYKVAKRGQDVALRCDPISGHVSLFWYQQALGQGPEFLTYFQNEAQLDKSGLPSDRFFAERPEGSVSTLKIQRTQQEDSAVYLCASSLATGSSYEQYFGPGTRLTVT.

The CDR3 DNA reads as TGCGCCAGCAGTCAATCGAGGTGGGTCTACCTTTCCTACGAGCAGTACTTC. Translation: CASSQSRWVYLSYEQYF. The rearrangement uses TRBV23-1 and TRBJ2-7; D uncertain. TRBV23-1 is an open reading frame whose function is uncertain. This CDR3 is built from 17 residues. V lost 0 bases and J lost 1, with 16 bases in between.

The CDR3 loop reads CASSLGQGARDEQYF. The CDR3 nucleotides are TGTGCCAGCAGCTTAGGACAGGGGGCTAGGGACGAGCAGTACTTC. The V call is TRBV28, the J call TRBJ2-7; TRBD1 aligns across 11 bases. This CDR3 is 15 amino acids long. The V segment lost 6 bases and the J segment 5 bases; nucleotides outside the gene matches: 9. Germline lookup yields CDR1 MDHEN and CDR2 SYDVKM.

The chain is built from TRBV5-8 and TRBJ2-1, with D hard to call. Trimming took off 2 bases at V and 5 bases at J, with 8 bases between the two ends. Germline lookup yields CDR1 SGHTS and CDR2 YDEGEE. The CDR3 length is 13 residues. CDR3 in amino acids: CASSFWPHNEQFF. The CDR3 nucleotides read TGTGCCAGCAGCTTTTGGCCACACAATGAGCAGTTCTTC.